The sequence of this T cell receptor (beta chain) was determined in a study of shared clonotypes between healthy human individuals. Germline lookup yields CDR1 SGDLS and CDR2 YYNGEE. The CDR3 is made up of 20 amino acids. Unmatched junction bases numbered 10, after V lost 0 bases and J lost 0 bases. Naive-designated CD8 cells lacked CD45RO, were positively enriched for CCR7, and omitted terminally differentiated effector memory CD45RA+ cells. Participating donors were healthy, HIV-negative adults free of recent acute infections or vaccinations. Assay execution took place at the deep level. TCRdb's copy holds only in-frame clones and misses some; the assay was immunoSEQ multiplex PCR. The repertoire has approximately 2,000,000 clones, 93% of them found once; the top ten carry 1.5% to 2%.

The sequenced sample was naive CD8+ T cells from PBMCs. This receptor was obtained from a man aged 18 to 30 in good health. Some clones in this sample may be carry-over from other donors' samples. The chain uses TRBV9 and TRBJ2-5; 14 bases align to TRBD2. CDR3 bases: TGTGCCAGCAGCGTAGAAGGGACTAGCGGGAGATCGGCGTACCAAGAGACCCAGTACTTC. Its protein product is CASSVEGTSGRSAYQETQYF.